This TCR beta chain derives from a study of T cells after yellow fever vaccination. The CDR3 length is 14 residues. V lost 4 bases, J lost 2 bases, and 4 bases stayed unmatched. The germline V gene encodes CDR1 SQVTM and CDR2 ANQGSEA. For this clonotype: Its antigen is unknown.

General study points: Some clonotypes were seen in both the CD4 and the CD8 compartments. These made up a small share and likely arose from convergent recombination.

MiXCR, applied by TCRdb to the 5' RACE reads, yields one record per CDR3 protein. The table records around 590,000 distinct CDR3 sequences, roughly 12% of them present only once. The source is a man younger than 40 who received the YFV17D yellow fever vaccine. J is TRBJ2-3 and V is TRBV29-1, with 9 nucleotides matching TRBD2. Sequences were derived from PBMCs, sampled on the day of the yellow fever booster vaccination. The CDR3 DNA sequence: TGCAGCGTTGGGGCTAGCGGGACCACAGATACGCAGTATTTT. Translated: CSVGASGTTDTQYF.